This T cell receptor beta chain was profiled in a study of T cells in Graves' hyperthyroidism and ophthalmopathy (dated by TCRdb to 2018 to 2020). Notes on the research overall: Peripheral blood was sampled at the time of initial diagnosis, prior to any treatment. The study also compared thyroid tissue and blood T-cell repertoires from a handful of Graves' hyperthyroidism patients. The paper reports TCR Vbeta CDR3 sequencing of 140 or so peripheral blood samples: fewer than 50 ophthalmopathy, about 75 hyperthyroidism and approximately 17 progressor patients. For training and testing, the 100 patients in the discovery cohort were randomly divided in a 7:3 ratio. TCR V-J signatures able to tell the groups apart were searched for in a discovery cohort of approximately 95 patients, of whom roughly 42 had Graves' ophthalmopathy and about 60 had stable Graves' hyperthyroidism. Following sampling, methimazole starting at 30 mg daily was given to hyperthyroidism patients, and high-dose intravenous methylprednisolone was given to ophthalmopathy patients. An independent validation cohort of around 20 hyperthyroidism patients and about 16 patients who later progressed to ophthalmopathy tested prospective prediction of ophthalmopathy.

Taken from the germline V gene (reference sequence), the CDR1 and CDR2 loops are DFQATT and SNEGSKA. Taken from cysteine to phenylalanine, the CDR3 has 16 residues. The entry retains the CDR3 DNA only, 48 bases that are in frame from base 1. V loses 6 bases at its end and J loses 5 bases; junction bases beyond the gene matches: 10. Study-wide conclusions, independent of this receptor: In validation, the model predicted progression to ophthalmopathy a median of around six months before onset, with around 70% sensitivity and around 76% specificity. Most expanded thyroid clonotypes (frequency above 0.001) were also detected in blood, a finding suggesting that blood repertoires may reflect thyroid immune responses. A 13 V-J signature model separated ophthalmopathy from stable hyperthyroidism, with around 90% sensitivity and 81.08% specificity in cross-validation and 80%/75% in testing. Sample size was not statistically predetermined, and blinding of investigators to group allocation was not performed.

Stable Graves' hyperthyroidism was defined as no progression to ophthalmopathy during 18 months of follow-up. Hyperthyroidism patients were newly diagnosed, with disease duration under 2 months, and aged 18 to 65 years. Any patient with an uncontrolled infection, another autoimmune disease, pregnancy or lactation was excluded. Diagnoses were established on the basis of clinical symptoms, serum thyroxine and TRAb, thyroid ultrasound, and orbital computed tomography. PBMCs were isolated from more than 9 ml of fresh peripheral blood by Ficoll-Paque density gradient centrifugation. Total RNA was extracted using Trizol reagent, and RNA quality was assessed on an Agilent 2100 Bioanalyzer. The TCR beta CDR3 regions were amplified from RNA transcripts. The TCR CDR3 was subjected to a first round of RT-PCR using the HTBI primer set and the Qiagen OneStep RT-PCR kit. The libraries were constructed in a second round of multiplex PCR and then size-selected and purified. Paired-end sequencing of the libraries was performed with 100 bp reads on an Illumina HiSeq2000. For the original study's pipeline: Raw data were processed with SOAPnuke, discarding reads with adapters, uncalled bases, mean Phred below 15, or no exact constant-primer or identifier match. COPE v1.2.5 was used to merge the high-quality paired reads, and each unique nucleotide sequence was defined as a clonotype. Clonotypes were aligned to IMGT TRBV, TRBD and TRBJ reference segments using MiTCR v1.1. Analysis was restricted to V-J combinations with a frequency above 0.0001, which covered about 99% of repertoires. The TCS score was defined as the ratio of F50 (clonal expansion) to E x V (chaos), calculated using BLOSUM62-based TCRdist between CDR3 peptides within each V-J. Welch's t-statistics and random forest reduced some 510 V-J features to about 13, which were used in a naive Bayes classifier (R e1071). TCRdb reran the public reads through fastp at Q25 and MiXCR, keeping productive beta chains. Every CDR3 protein is listed once, alongside the most common genes and DNA of its rows. None of the V and J calls come from the authors' own analysis; TCRdb made them. In all, the sample holds some 560,000 distinct CDR3 sequences, and around 15% of those were seen once. The ten biggest clones cover about 14% of the sample.

For this clonotype: Its antigen target is currently unknown. No base qualities exist here, and no much larger clone lies one base off it.

This receptor was obtained from a woman aged 40 to 50 with Graves' hyperthyroidism. The chain is assembled from TRBV20-1 and TRBJ2-1; 13 central nucleotides agree with TRBD2. Sequences were obtained from blood. In nucleotide form, the sequence is TGCAGTGCGGAACACCGAGGACTAGCGGGAGACAATGAGCAGTTCTTC. Translated, it reads CSAEHRGLAGDNEQFF.